This record covers a single T cell receptor beta chain. Original analysis: From reference gene primer amplification, estimates of nucleated cell counts were derived. The assay was immunoSEQ multiplex PCR, and TCRdb's table has in-frame clones only and misses some. V and J calls and clone size are those listed in that table; D and trimming were worked out from the DNA. The sample holds fewer than 350,000 clones; approximately 91% are singletons and the top ten take over 4%. The entry originates in a study of blood T cell repertoires in COVID-19. Study-level information: Both acute and convalescent COVID-19 samples were obtained from the United States, Italy and Spain.

V dropped 4 bases and J dropped 4 bases, with 11 bases sitting between them. This CDR3 region has 13 residues. Sequencing was done on a sample of PBMCs or T cells enriched from blood (not recorded which). This TCR was recovered from a man between 60 and 70 years old who had recovered from COVID-19. The chain joins TRBV5-3 to TRBJ1-2; D remains unclear. TRBV5-3 is given ORF status, its function remaining uncertain. Here the CDR3 DNA reads TGTGCCAGAAGCCGAACGGGTTGCTATGGCTACACCTTC. The encoded protein is CARSRTGCYGYTF.